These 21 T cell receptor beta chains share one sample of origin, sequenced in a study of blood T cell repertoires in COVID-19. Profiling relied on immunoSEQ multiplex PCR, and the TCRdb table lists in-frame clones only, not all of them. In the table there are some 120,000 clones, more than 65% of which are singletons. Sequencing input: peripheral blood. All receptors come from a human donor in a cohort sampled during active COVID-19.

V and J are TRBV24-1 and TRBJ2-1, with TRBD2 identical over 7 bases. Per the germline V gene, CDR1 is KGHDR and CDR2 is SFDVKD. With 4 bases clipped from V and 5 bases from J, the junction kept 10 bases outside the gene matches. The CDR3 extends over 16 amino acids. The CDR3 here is CATSDTSVGKNNEQFF. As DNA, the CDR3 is TGTGCCACCAGTGACACTAGCGTGGGAAAAAACAATGAGCAGTTCTTC.

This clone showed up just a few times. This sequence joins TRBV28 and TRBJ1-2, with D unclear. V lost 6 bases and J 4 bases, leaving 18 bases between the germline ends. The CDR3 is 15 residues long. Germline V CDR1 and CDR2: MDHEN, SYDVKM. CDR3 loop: CASSTVRSVGYGYTF. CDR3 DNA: TGTGCCAGCAGCACCGTGAGGTCAGTCGGCTATGGCTACACCTTC.

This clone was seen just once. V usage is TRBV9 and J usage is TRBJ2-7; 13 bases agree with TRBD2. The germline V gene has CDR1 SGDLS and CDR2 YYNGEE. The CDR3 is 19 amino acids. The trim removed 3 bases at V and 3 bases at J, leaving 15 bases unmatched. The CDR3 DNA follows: TGTGCCAGCAGCGCGGAACTAGCGGGGGGGTTCCCTGAGAGCTACGAGCAGTACTTC. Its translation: CASSAELAGGFPESYEQYF.

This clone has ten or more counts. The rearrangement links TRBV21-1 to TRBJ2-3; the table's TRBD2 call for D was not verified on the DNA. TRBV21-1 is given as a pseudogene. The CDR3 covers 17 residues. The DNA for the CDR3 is TGTGCCAGCAGCAAACCGGCTAGCGGGAGGTGCACAGATACGCAGTATTTT. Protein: CASSKPASGRCTDTQYF.

The CDR3 loop is CATSRDRDTQYF. Here the CDR3 DNA reads TGTGCCACCAGTAGGGACAGAGATACGCAGTATTTT. The chain combines TRBV24-1 with TRBJ2-3, with 7 nucleotides matching TRBD1. The CDR3 extends over 12 amino acids. With 6 bases clipped from V and 5 bases from J, the junction kept 1 base outside the gene matches. Germline CDR1 KGHDR, CDR2 SFDVKD.

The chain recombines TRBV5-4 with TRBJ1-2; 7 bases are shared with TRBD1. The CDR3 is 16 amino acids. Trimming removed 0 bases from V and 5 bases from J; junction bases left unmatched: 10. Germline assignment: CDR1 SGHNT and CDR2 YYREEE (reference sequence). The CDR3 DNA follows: TGTGCCAGCAGCTTGGCCGCCCCAGGGACAGCATATGGCTACACCTTC. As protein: CASSLAAPGTAYGYTF.

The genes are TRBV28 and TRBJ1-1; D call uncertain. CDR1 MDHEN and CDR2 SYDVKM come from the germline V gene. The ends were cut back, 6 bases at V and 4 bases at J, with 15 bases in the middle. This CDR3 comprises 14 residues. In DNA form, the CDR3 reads TGTGCCAGCAGCCCGGGGTATACGGGCACTGAAGCTTTCTTT. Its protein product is CASSPGYTGTEAFF.

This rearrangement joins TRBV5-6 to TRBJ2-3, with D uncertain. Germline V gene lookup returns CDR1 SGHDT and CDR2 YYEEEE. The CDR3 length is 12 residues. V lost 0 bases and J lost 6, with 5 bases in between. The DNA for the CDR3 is TGTGCCAGCAGCTTGGCCGGGGATACGCAGTATTTT. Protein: CASSLAGDTQYF.

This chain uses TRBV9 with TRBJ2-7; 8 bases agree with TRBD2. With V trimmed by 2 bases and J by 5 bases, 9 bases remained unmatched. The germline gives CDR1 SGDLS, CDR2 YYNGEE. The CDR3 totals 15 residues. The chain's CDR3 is CASSVESGRNDEQYF. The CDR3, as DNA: TGTGCCAGCAGCGTGGAGAGCGGGAGAAACGACGAGCAGTACTTC.

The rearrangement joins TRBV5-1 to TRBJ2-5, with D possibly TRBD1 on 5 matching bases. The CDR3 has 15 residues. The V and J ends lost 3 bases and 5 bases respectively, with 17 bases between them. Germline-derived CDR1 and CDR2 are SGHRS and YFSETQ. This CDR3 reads CASSSEAWGRETQYF. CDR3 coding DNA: TGCGCCAGCAGCTCCGAGGCTTGGGGCCGGGAGACCCAGTACTTC.

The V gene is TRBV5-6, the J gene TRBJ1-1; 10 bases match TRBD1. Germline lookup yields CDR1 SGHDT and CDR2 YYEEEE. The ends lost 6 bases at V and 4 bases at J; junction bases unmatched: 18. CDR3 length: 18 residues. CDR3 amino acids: CASNLGDRGLNRFTEAFF. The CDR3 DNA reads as TGTGCCAGCAACCTCGGGGACAGGGGATTAAACAGGTTCACTGAAGCTTTCTTT.

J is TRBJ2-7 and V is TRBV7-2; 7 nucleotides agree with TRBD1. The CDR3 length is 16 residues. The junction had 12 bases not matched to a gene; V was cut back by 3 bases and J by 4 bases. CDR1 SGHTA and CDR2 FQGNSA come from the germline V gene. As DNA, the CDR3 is TGTGCCAGCAGCTTTTCCAAGGGGACAGAGAATTACGAGCAGTACTTC. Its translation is CASSFSKGTENYEQYF.

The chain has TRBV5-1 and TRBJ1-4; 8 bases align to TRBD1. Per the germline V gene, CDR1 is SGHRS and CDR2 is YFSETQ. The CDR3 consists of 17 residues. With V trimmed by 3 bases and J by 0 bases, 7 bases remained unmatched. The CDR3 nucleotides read TGCGCCAGCAGCTCCGGACAGGGAAAGCCAACTAATGAAAAACTGTTTTTT. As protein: CASSSGQGKPTNEKLFF.

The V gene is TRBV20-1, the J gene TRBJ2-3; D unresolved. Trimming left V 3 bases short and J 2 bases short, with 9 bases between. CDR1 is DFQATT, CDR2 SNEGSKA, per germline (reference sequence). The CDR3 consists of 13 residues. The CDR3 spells CSASFSFTDTQYF. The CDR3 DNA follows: TGCAGTGCTAGTTTTAGCTTCACAGATACGCAGTATTTT.

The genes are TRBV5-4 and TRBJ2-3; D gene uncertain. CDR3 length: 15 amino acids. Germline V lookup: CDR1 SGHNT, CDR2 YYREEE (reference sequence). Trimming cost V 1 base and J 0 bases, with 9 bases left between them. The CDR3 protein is CASSLSQVSTDTQYF. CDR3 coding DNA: TGTGCCAGCAGCTTGAGTCAGGTTAGCACAGATACGCAGTATTTT.

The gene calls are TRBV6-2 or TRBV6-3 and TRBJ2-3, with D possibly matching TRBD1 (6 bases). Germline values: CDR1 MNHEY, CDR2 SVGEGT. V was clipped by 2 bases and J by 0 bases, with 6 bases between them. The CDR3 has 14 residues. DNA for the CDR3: TGTGCCAGCAGTTACGGACAGAGCACAGATACGCAGTATTTT. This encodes CASSYGQSTDTQYF.

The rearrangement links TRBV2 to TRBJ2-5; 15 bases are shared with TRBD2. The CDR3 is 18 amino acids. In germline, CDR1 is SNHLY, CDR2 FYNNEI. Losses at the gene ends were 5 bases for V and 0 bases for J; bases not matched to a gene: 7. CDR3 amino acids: CASSFPGLAGGNQETQYF. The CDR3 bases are TGTGCCAGCAGTTTCCCGGGACTAGCGGGAGGAAACCAAGAGACCCAGTACTTC.

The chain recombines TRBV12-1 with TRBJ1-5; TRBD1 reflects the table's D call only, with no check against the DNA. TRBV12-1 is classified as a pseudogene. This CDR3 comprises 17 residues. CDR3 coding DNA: TGTGCCAGCAGCTTTGCCCCGGACAGGCGGGGCAATCAGCCCCAGCATTTT. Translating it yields CASSFAPDRRGNQPQHF.

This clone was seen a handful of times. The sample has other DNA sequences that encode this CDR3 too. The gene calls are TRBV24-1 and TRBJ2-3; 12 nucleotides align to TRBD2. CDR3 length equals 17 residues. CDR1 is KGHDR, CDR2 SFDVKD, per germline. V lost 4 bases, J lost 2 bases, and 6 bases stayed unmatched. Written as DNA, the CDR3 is TGTGCCACCAGTGACCGGGGACTAGCGGGTTCCACAGATACGCAGTATTTT. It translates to CATSDRGLAGSTDTQYF.

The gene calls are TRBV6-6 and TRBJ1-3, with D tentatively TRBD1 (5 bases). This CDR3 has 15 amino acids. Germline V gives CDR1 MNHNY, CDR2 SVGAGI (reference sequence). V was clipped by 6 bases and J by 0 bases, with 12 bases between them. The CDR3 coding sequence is TGTGCCAGCAGCTACGACAGCCTCTCTGGAAACACCATATATTTT. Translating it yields CASSYDSLSGNTIYF.

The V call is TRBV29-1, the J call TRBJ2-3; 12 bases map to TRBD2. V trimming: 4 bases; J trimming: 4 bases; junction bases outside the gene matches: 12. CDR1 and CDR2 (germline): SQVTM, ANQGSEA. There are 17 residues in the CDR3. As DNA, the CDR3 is TGCAGCGTTGCTACTAGCGGGGGGCCCCCAGGCTCAGATACGCAGTATTTT. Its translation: CSVATSGGPPGSDTQYF.